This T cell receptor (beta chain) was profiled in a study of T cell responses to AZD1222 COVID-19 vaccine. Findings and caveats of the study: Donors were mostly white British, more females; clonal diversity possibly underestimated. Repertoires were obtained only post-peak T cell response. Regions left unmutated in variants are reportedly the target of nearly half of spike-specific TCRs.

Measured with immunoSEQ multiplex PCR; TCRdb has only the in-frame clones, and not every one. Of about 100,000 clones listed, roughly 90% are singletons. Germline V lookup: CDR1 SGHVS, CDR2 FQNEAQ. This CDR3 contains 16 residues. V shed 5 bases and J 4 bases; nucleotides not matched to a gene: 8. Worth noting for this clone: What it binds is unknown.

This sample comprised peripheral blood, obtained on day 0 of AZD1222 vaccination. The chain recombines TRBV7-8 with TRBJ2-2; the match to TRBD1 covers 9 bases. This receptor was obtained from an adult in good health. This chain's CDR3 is CASSPGQGYTTGELFF. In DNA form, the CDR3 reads TGTGCCAGCAGCCCGGGACAGGGTTATACCACCGGGGAGCTGTTTTTT.